Listed below are T cell receptor beta chains from one sample, sequenced in a study of radiation and T cells in renal cell carcinoma. Clones were read by immunoSEQ multiplex PCR, and TCRdb kept only the in-frame ones, dropping some. The sample comprises some 120,000 clones, 88% of which are singletons, and nearly 6% rests with the top ten. Sequenced material: blood, taken from a patient whose treatment included radiotherapy and nephrectomy. The receptor source for this set is a woman aged 70-85 years with renal cell carcinoma. The CDR3 runs from the conserved cysteine through the conserved F or W. Fields, in order: V gene, J gene, D gene, CDR3 protein, CDR3 DNA. D genes are given only for firm matches.

TRBV9,TRBJ1-3,TRBD1,CASSLTGVISGNTIYF,TGTGCCAGCAGCTTGACAGGGGTTATCTCTGGAAACACCATATATTTT
TRBV9,TRBJ1-1,-,CASSSRDGEKAFF,TGTGCCAGCAGCTCCCGGGACGGGGAAAAAGCTTTCTTT
TRBV6-1,TRBJ1-1,-,CASSNRVGGTEAFF,TGTGCCAGCAGCAACAGGGTAGGGGGCACTGAAGCTTTCTTT
TRBV5-6,TRBJ1-6,-,CASSFRRVGNSPLHF,TGTGCCAGCAGCTTTCGCAGGGTAGGAAATTCACCCCTCCACTTT
TRBV7-3,TRBJ1-2,TRBD1,CASSLGFGTGNGYTF,TGTGCCAGCAGCTTAGGGTTCGGGACAGGCAACGGCTACACCTTC
TRBV18,TRBJ2-7,-,CASSPALGSYEQYF,TGTGCCAGCTCCCCTGCCTTGGGGTCGTACGAGCAGTACTTC
TRBV5-1,TRBJ2-3,-,CASSLGTGAFTDTQYF,TGCGCCAGCAGCTTGGGGACGGGGGCTTTCACAGATACGCAGTATTTT
TRBV9,TRBJ1-6,-,CASSLTGRYNSPLHF,TGTGCCAGCAGCTTAACTGGACGGTATAATTCACCCCTCCACTTT
TRBV6-6,TRBJ1-5,-,CASSYPQGRQPQHF,TGTGCCAGCAGTTACCCCCAGGGACGTCAGCCCCAGCATTTT
TRBV6-5,TRBJ1-1,-,CATQMNTEAFF,TGTGCCACTCAAATGAACACTGAAGCTTTCTTT